Below, 19 T cell receptor beta chains from the same sample are listed, as sequenced in a study of cytomegalovirus exposure and HLA in healthy donors. The primer mix had 60 Vbeta and 13 Jbeta primers. Sequencing used immunoSEQ multiplex PCR; TCRdb keeps in-frame clones, though not all of them. The sample has around 130,000 clones, over 60% seen once. The sample comprised PBMCs. These receptors originate from a human donor in good health.

This clone was recorded once. The rearrangement uses TRBV7-9 and TRBJ2-7, with TRBD1 as a possible D gene (6 bases). This CDR3 spans 14 amino acids. Trimming cost V 3 bases and J 3 bases, with 12 bases left between them. The germline V gene has CDR1 SEHNR and CDR2 FQNEAQ (reference sequence). CDR3: CASSFGGQSYEQYF. As DNA, the CDR3 is TGTGCCAGCAGCTTTGGTGGACAGAGCTACGAGCAGTACTTC.

CDR3 in amino acids: CASSPFATVIKNIQYF. CDR3 coding DNA: TGTGCCAGCAGCCCCTTCGCGACAGTCATTAAAAACATTCAGTACTTC. The chain joins TRBV7-9 to TRBJ2-4; possibly TRBD1 for D (5 bases). Trimming pared 5 bases from V and 4 bases from J, leaving 18 bases between. The CDR3 spans 16 residues. Germline-derived CDR1 and CDR2 are SEHNR and FQNEAQ (reference sequence).

This chain connects TRBV9 to TRBJ2-1; 8 nucleotides agree with TRBD1. This CDR3 comprises 15 residues. Trimming cost V 4 bases and J 4 bases; bases outside gene matches: 7. Germline loops: CDR1 SGDLS, CDR2 YYNGEE. CDR3 in DNA: TGTGCCAGCAGCTTCGGACAGGGACAATACAATGAGCAGTTCTTC. This sequence encodes CASSFGQGQYNEQFF.

This clone was observed a handful of times. V and J are TRBV5-4 and TRBJ2-7; TRBD1 aligns across 8 bases. V was pared by 3 bases and J by 0 bases, with 11 bases of the junction left unmatched. This CDR3 contains 17 residues. In germline, CDR1 is SGHNT, CDR2 YYREEE (reference sequence). DNA for the CDR3: TGTGCCAGCAGCTCGGACCGGACAGGGCTTAGCTCCTACGAGCAGTACTTC. Its protein product is CASSSDRTGLSSYEQYF.

This chain joins TRBV27 and TRBJ2-1; TRBD2 aligns across 11 bases. V shed 3 bases, J shed 10 bases, and the junction held 11 bases outside the gene matches. In germline, CDR1 is MNHEY, CDR2 SMNVEV (reference sequence). The CDR3 runs 16 residues. The DNA of the CDR3 is TGTGCCAGCAGTTTTAGGCTAGCGGGAGGACCGGCGGAGCAGTTCTTC. This gives the protein CASSFRLAGGPAEQFF.

This CDR3 is CASSLGVGYGYTF. The CDR3 bases are TGCGCCAGCAGCTTGGGCGTCGGCTATGGCTACACCTTC. The chain is built from TRBV5-1 and TRBJ1-2; no firm D call. The CDR3 is made up of 13 amino acids. The V gene lost 0 bases and the J gene lost 4 bases, with 7 bases spanning the gap. Germline loops: CDR1 SGHRS, CDR2 YFSETQ.

The chain employs TRBV7-8 and TRBJ2-6; TRBD2 matches at 7 bases. The germline V gene encodes CDR1 SGHVS and CDR2 FQNEAQ. Trimming cost V 1 base and J 4 bases; bases outside gene matches: 10. This CDR3 contains 18 residues. The CDR3 nucleotides read TGTGCCAGCAGCTTAGACGGGGGGTCCCTCTCCGGGGCCAACGTCCTGACTTTC. Its protein product is CASSLDGGSLSGANVLTF.

This chain connects TRBV27 to TRBJ2-1; 10 positions agree with TRBD1. Germline CDR1 and CDR2: MNHEY and SMNVEV (reference sequence). With V trimmed by 4 bases and J by 7 bases, 10 bases remained unmatched. The CDR3 loop spans 16 amino acids. CDR3 region: CASSSRTGGVRNEQFF. The CDR3 DNA reads TGTGCCAGCAGTTCTCGGACAGGGGGTGTTAGAAATGAGCAGTTCTTC.

DNA of the CDR3: TGTGCCAGTATGCCGGGAGGGCTTAAGGATGAGCAGTTCTTC. This encodes CASMPGGLKDEQFF. The rearrangement links TRBV19 to TRBJ2-1; the match to TRBD2 covers 8 bases. Germline CDR1 and CDR2: LNHDA and SQIVND (reference sequence). This CDR3 spans 14 amino acids. The V and J ends lost 7 bases and 8 bases, in that order; junction bases with no gene match: 10.

V gene TRBV5-4 combines with J gene TRBJ1-6; 7 bases map to TRBD1. The CDR3 contains 15 residues. V was clipped by 4 bases and J by 4 bases; unmatched bases: 5. Germline V gene data show CDR1 as SGHNT and CDR2 as YYREEE (reference sequence). CDR3 bases: TGTGCCAGCAGCGTGGACAGGATATATAATTCACCCCTCCACTTT. This translates into CASSVDRIYNSPLHF.

The rearrangement links TRBV5-1 to TRBJ1-5; the match to TRBD1 covers 7 bases. The V gene's germline CDR1 is SGHRS and CDR2 YFSETQ. J lost 7 bases, V lost 4 bases, and 8 bases had no gene match. The CDR3 sequence is 14 residues long. The CDR3 nucleotides are TGCGCCAGCAGCCCGGGACAGCGGGGGCAGCCCCAGCATTTT. Its protein is CASSPGQRGQPQHF.

The chain employs TRBV5-1 and TRBJ2-2; tentatively, D is TRBD2 (5 bases). V lost 0 bases and J 5 bases, leaving 11 bases between the germline ends. Germline V lookup: CDR1 SGHRS, CDR2 YFSETQ. The CDR3 loop spans 15 amino acids. Written as DNA, the CDR3 is TGCGCCAGCAGCTTGGAGGCTCGGGAAACCGGGGAGCTGTTTTTT. It encodes CASSLEARETGELFF.

The chain recombines TRBV20-1 with TRBJ2-7; perhaps TRBD1 as D (5 bases). Germline-derived CDR1 and CDR2 are DFQATT and SNEGSKA (reference sequence). V lost 6 bases and J lost 3, with 9 bases in between. This CDR3 is built from 11 residues. CDR3 coding DNA: TGCAGTGCCAGGGCAGGCTACGAGCAGTACTTC. Translating it yields CSARAGYEQYF.

The rearrangement joins TRBV4-1 to TRBJ2-2; unclear D gene. Germline V gene data show CDR1 as MGHRA and CDR2 as YSYEKL. The CDR3 covers 14 residues. Trimming left V 1 base short and J 3 bases short, with 6 bases between. CDR3 sequence (DNA): TGCGCCAGCAGCCAAGCACGGTACACCGGGGAGCTGTTTTTT. It specifies CASSQARYTGELFF.

The V call is TRBV19, the J call TRBJ1-5; no firm D call. CDR3 size: 14 residues. Germline V gives CDR1 LNHDA, CDR2 SQIVND (reference sequence). The V end was cut by 7 bases, the J end by 5 bases, with 15 bases between. The CDR3 region is CASTLTTSHQPQHF. DNA for the CDR3: TGTGCCAGTACCCTTACGACAAGCCATCAGCCCCAGCATTTT.

This chain joins TRBV7-9 and TRBJ1-5, with 9 bases fitting TRBD1. CDR3 length: 15 residues. J lost 3 bases, V lost 4 bases, and 4 bases had no gene match. Germline V gives CDR1 SEHNR, CDR2 FQNEAQ (reference sequence). In DNA, the CDR3 is TGTGCCAGCAGCTCAGACAGGGGGAACAATCAGCCCCAGCATTTT. Protein sequence: CASSSDRGNNQPQHF.

The chain recombines TRBV6-5 with TRBJ1-1; no definite D call. CDR3 length: 14 amino acids. The V and J ends lost 4 bases and 0 bases respectively, with 9 bases between them. Looked up from germline, CDR1 is MNHEY and CDR2 is SVGAGI. The CDR3 nucleotides are TGTGCCAGCAGTTTGCCGGGATTGAACACTGAAGCTTTCTTT. The encoded protein is CASSLPGLNTEAFF.

The rearrangement joins TRBV4-3 to TRBJ2-7; D call uncertain. CDR3 length: 13 amino acids. Trimming shortened V by 0 bases and J by 4 bases, and 7 bases separated the two germline ends. The germline CDR1 and CDR2 sequences are LGHNA and YSLEER. The CDR3 spells CASSQETRYEQYF. CDR3 coding DNA: TGCGCCAGCAGCCAAGAAACGCGTTACGAGCAGTACTTC.

This clone has just a few counts. The chain joins TRBV5-1 to TRBJ2-2, with a weak D call TRBD1 (5 bases). Germline values: CDR1 SGHRS, CDR2 YFSETQ. This CDR3 is built from 14 residues. V was shortened by 4 bases and J by 1 base, with 8 bases between the two germline ends. CDR3 protein: CASSRQQNTGELFF. The CDR3 coding sequence is TGCGCCAGCAGCCGACAGCAGAACACCGGGGAGCTGTTTTTT.